What follows are 13 T cell receptor beta chains derived from one specimen sequenced in a study of identical twins. TCRdb used MiXCR to reprocess the 5' RACE reads, holding one entry per CDR3 protein. Among roughly 230,000 distinct CDR3 sequences listed, around 8.8% were seen once. The same specimen was also included in a second study, on yellow fever vaccine responses in identical twins.

Sequenced input: CD8+ T cells sorted from blood. These receptors were collected from a young woman in good health.

This clonotype was counted many times. V gene TRBV28 combines with J gene TRBJ2-2; D remains ambiguous. Looked up from germline, CDR1 is MDHEN and CDR2 is SYDVKM. The V end was cut by 5 bases, the J end by 3 bases, with 10 bases between. This CDR3 is 14 amino acids long. The CDR3 loop is CASSPSSHTGELFF. The CDR3 DNA is TGTGCCAGCAGTCCCAGCTCCCACACCGGGGAGCTGTTTTTT.

This clonotype was recorded at least ten times. The CDR3 sequence is CASSVNGGGFEQYF. The CDR3 DNA follows: TGTGCCAGCAGTGTAAATGGAGGGGGATTCGAGCAGTACTTC. This chain connects TRBV2 to TRBJ2-7, with D perhaps assigned TRBD1 or TRBD2 (6 bases each). The CDR3 runs 14 residues. Looked up from germline, CDR1 is SNHLY and CDR2 is FYNNEI. Deletions cut 4 bases from V and 6 bases from J, with 16 bases between.

This chain links TRBV27 with TRBJ1-1, with D unclear. Germline CDR1 MNHEY, CDR2 SMNVEV (reference sequence). CDR3 length: 17 amino acids. V dropped 4 bases and J dropped 8 bases, with 26 bases sitting between them. DNA of the CDR3: TGTGCCAGCAGTTCTACAATGCCGCCACGGACGGACGAAGAAGCTTTCTTT. This sequence encodes CASSSTMPPRTDEEAFF.

This clonotype was observed a few times. The rearrangement uses TRBV6-1 and TRBJ2-7, with D possibly TRBD1 on 6 matching bases. V lost 6 bases, J lost 4 bases, and 19 bases lay in between. This CDR3 comprises 15 residues. The germline gives CDR1 MNHNS, CDR2 SASEGT. For the CDR3, the DNA is TGTGCCAGCAGCCGGTACAGGGAATCCAGTTACGAGCAGTACTTC. It encodes CASSRYRESSYEQYF.

This clonotype was seen a handful of times. This chain uses TRBV4-1 with TRBJ2-7, with D perhaps matching TRBD2 (5 bases). The germline V gene has CDR1 MGHRA and CDR2 YSYEKL. V lost 1 base to trimming and J lost 2 bases, with 12 bases between them. This CDR3 contains 15 residues. The CDR3 nucleotides read TGCGCCAGCAGCCAAGTGAGCGGAGTGACCTACGAGCAGTACTTC. Amino acid sequence: CASSQVSGVTYEQYF.

This clonotype came up many times. The chain couples TRBV20-1 to TRBJ2-7, with 9 bases aligning to TRBD2. The CDR3 spans 13 residues. CDR1 DFQATT and CDR2 SNEGSKA come from the germline V gene (reference sequence). V was pared by 7 bases and J by 2 bases, with 6 bases of the junction left unmatched. The DNA for the CDR3 is TGCAGTGTACGGACTAGCGATACCTACGAGCAGTACTTC. As protein: CSVRTSDTYEQYF.

There are many counts of this clonotype. The chain has TRBV29-1 and TRBJ2-2, with D uncertain. Germline-derived CDR1 and CDR2 are SQVTM and ANQGSEA. The V gene lost 4 bases and the J gene lost 0 bases, with 3 bases spanning the gap. This CDR3 has 12 residues. The CDR3 DNA reads TGCAGCGTTGTCACGAACACCGGGGAGCTGTTTTTT. It is translated as CSVVTNTGELFF.

The table lists this clonotype with a few counts. The chain couples TRBV3-1 to TRBJ2-3; 9 nucleotides line up with TRBD2. CDR3 length equals 17 residues. CDR1 is LGHDT and CDR2 is YNNKEL in the germline V gene (reference sequence). V shed 4 bases and J 0 bases; nucleotides not matched to a gene: 8. Written as DNA, the CDR3 is TGTGCCAGCAGCCGCAGCGGGGGGCCTTATAGCACAGATACGCAGTATTTT. It encodes CASSRSGGPYSTDTQYF.

This clonotype was observed a handful of times. CDR3 amino acids: CASMEGTDTQYF. CDR3 nucleotides: TGTGCCAGCATGGAGGGCACAGATACGCAGTATTTT. The chain carries TRBV7-6 and TRBJ2-3; maybe TRBD2 (5 bases). The CDR3 totals 12 residues. V was cut by 7 bases and J by 1 base, with 6 bases left in between. Looked up from germline, CDR1 is SGHVS and CDR2 is FNYEAQ.

Ten or more counts support this clonotype. The CDR3 reads CASSLELVFHEQFF. The CDR3 DNA reads TGCGCCAGCAGCTTGGAGTTAGTTTTCCATGAGCAGTTCTTC. This sequence joins TRBV5-1 and TRBJ2-1; D uncertain. Germline V gene data show CDR1 as SGHRS and CDR2 as YFSETQ. V was shortened by 0 bases and J by 8 bases, with 12 bases between the two germline ends. The CDR3 runs to 14 residues.

In its sample, this clonotype was seen many times. The chain combines TRBV12-3 or TRBV12-4 with TRBJ2-1; D is possibly TRBD2 (5 bases). Trimming took 7 bases from V and 10 from J, leaving 14 bases between them. This CDR3 contains 12 residues. CDR3 residues: CASTLIGEEQFF. The DNA for the CDR3 is TGTGCCAGCACCCTAATTGGGGAGGAGCAGTTCTTC.

This clonotype was detected only a few times. V and J are TRBV7-2 and TRBJ1-1; 8 positions agree with TRBD1. The CDR3 is made up of 13 amino acids. CDR1 is SGHTA, CDR2 FQGNSA, per germline. V trimming: 3 bases; J trimming: 8 bases; junction bases outside the gene matches: 5. CDR3 region: CASSFTQGAEAFF. DNA of the CDR3: TGTGCCAGCAGCTTTACCCAGGGGGCGGAAGCTTTCTTT.

The rearrangement links TRBV2 to TRBJ2-2, with TRBD1 as a possible D gene (6 bases). There are 14 residues in the CDR3. Looked up from germline, CDR1 is SNHLY and CDR2 is FYNNEI. The V gene lost 4 bases and the J gene lost 6 bases, with 12 bases spanning the gap. DNA for the CDR3: TGTGCCAGCAGTGGTCTCCAGGGGTCCGGGGAGCTGTTTTTT. Its protein product is CASSGLQGSGELFF.